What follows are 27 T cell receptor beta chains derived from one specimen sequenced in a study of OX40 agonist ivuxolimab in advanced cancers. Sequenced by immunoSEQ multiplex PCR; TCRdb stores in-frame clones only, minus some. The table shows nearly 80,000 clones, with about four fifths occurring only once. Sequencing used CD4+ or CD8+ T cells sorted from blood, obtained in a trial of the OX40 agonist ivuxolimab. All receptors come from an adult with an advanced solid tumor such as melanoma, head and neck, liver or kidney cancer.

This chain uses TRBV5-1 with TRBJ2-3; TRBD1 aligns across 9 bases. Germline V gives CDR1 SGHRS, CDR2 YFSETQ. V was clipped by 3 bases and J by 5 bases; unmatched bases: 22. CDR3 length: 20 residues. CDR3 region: CASSYHLQLTGGGTGDTQYF. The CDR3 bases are TGCGCCAGCAGCTACCACTTGCAGCTGACAGGGGGTGGGACGGGAGATACGCAGTATTTT.

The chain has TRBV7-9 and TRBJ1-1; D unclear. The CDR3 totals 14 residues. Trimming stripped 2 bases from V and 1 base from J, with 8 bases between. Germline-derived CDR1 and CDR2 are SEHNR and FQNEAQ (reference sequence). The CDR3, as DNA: TGTGCCAGCAGCTTAATCGTAGGGAACACTGAAGCTTTCTTT. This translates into CASSLIVGNTEAFF.

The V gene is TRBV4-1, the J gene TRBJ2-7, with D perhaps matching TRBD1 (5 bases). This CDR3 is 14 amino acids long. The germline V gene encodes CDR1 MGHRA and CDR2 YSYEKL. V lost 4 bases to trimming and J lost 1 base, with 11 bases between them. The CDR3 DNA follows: TGCGCCAGCAGCCCGGTACAGGAGTCCTACGAGCAGTACTTC. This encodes CASSPVQESYEQYF.

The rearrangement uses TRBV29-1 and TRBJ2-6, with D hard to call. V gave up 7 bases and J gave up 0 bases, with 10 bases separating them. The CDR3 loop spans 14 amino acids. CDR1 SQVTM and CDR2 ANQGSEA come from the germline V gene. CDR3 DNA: TGCAGCGCCGACACGGGCTCTGGGGCCAACGTCCTGACTTTC. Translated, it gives CSADTGSGANVLTF.

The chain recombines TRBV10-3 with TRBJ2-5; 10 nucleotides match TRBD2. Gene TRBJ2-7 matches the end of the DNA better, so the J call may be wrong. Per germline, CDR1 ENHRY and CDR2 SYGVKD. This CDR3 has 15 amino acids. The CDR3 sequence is CAISEGASGGSEQYF. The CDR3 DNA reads TGTGCCATCAGTGAGGGGGCTAGCGGGGGTTCCGAGCAGTACTTC.

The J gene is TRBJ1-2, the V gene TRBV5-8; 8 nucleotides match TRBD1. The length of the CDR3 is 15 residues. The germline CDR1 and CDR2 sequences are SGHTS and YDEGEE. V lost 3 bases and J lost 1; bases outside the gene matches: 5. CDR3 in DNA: TGTGCCAGCAGCTACGGGACAGGAGATAACTATGGCTACACCTTC. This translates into CASSYGTGDNYGYTF.

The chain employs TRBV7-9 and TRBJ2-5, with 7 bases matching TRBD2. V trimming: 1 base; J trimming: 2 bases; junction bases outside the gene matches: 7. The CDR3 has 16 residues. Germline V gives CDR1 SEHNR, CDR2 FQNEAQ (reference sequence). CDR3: CASSLDSPSGQETQYF. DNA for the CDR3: TGTGCCAGCAGCTTAGACTCTCCTAGCGGACAAGAGACCCAGTACTTC.

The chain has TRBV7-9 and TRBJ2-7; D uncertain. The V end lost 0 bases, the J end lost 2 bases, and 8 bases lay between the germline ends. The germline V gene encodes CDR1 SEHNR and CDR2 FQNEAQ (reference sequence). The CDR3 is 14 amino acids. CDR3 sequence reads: CASSLALGTYEQYF. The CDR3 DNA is TGTGCCAGCAGCTTAGCTTTGGGAACCTACGAGCAGTACTTC.

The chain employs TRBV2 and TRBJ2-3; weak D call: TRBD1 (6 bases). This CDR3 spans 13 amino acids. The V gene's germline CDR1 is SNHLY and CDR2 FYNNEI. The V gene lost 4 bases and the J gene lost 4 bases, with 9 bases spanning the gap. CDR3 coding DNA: TGTGCCAGCAGTGGGGGGCTCGCAGATACGCAGTATTTT. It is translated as CASSGGLADTQYF.

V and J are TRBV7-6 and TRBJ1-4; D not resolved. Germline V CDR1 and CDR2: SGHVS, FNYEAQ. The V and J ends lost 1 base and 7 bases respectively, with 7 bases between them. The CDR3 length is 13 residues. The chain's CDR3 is CASSLERREKLFF. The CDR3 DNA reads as TGTGCCAGCAGCTTAGAGCGGCGTGAAAAACTGTTTTTT.

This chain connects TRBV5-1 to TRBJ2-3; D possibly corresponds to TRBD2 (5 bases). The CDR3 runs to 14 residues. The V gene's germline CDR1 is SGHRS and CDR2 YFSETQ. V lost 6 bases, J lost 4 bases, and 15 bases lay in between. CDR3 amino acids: CASTFSAWADTQYF. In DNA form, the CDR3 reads TGCGCCAGCACCTTTAGCGCGTGGGCAGATACGCAGTATTTT.

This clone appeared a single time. The CDR3 sequence: CAWSDSGFSSYNEQFF. CDR3 DNA: TGTGCCTGGAGTGATTCGGGCTTCAGCTCCTACAATGAGCAGTTCTTC. V usage is TRBV30 and J usage is TRBJ2-1; D ambiguous. Deletions cut 1 base from V and 0 bases from J, with 13 bases between. Germline V gene lookup returns CDR1 GTSNPN and CDR2 SVGIG (reference sequence). The CDR3 spans 16 residues.

The DNA for the CDR3 is TGCAGCGTTCAACCATCCCTGGAAGCTTTCTTT. Translating gives CSVQPSLEAFF. The rearrangement links TRBV29-1 to TRBJ1-1, with unresolved D. Germline V gene sequence: CDR1 SQVTM, CDR2 ANQGSEA. The CDR3 loop spans 11 amino acids. V was pared by 5 bases and J by 8 bases, with 12 bases between.

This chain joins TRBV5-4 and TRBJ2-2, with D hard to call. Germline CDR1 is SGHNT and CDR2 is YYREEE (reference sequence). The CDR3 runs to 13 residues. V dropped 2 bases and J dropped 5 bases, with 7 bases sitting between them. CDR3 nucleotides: TGTGCCAGCAGCTTAGAAAGGACCGGGGAGCTGTTTTTT. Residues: CASSLERTGELFF.

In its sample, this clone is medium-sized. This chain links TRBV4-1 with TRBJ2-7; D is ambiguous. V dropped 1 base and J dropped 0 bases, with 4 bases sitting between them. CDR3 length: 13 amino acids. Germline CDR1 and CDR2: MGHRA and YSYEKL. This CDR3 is CASSQAVSYEQYF. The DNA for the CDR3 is TGCGCCAGCAGCCAAGCAGTCTCCTACGAGCAGTACTTC.

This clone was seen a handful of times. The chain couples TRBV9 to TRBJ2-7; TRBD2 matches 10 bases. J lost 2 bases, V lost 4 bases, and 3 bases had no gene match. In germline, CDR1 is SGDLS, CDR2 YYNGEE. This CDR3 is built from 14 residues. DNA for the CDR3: TGTGCCAGCAGCCGGACTAGCGGCCCCTACGAGCAGTACTTC. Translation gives CASSRTSGPYEQYF.

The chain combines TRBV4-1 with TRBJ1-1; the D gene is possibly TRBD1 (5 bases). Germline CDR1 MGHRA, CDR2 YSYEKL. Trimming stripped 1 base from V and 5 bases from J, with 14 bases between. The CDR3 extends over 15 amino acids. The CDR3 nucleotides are TGCGCCAGCAGCCAAGTCGACAGAGCAAAGACTGAAGCTTTCTTT. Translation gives CASSQVDRAKTEAFF.

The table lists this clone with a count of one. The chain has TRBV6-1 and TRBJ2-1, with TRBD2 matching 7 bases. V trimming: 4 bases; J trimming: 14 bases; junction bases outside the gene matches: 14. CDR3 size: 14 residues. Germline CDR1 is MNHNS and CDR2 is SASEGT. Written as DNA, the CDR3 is TGTGCCAGCAGTGCCTACCAGGACTACCGGGAGGAGTTCTTC. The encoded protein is CASSAYQDYREEFF.

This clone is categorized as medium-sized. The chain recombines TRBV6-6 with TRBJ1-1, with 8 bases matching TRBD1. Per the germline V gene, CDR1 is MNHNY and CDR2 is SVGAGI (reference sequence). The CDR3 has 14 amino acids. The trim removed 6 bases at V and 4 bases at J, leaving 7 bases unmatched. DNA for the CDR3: TGTGCCAGCAGCCCGGACAGGGCGGGCACTGAAGCTTTCTTT. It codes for CASSPDRAGTEAFF.

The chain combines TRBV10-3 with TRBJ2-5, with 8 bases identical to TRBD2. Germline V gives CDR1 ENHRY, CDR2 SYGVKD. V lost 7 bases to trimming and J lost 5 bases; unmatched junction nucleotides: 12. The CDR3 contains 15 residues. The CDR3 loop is CAIKKGALAGETQYF. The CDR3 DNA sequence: TGTGCCATCAAAAAAGGAGCCTTAGCGGGGGAGACCCAGTACTTC.

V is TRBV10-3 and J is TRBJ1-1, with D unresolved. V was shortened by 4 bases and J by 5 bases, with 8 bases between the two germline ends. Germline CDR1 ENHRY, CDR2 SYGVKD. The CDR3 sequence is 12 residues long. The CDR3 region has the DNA TGTGCCATCAGTGCGCCCGGGACTGAAGCTTTCTTT. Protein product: CAISAPGTEAFF.

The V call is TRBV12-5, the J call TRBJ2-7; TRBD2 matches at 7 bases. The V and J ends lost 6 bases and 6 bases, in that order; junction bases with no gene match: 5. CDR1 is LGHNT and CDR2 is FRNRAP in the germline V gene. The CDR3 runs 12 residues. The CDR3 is CASGAQRGEQYF. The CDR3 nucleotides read TGTGCTAGTGGGGCCCAGCGGGGCGAGCAGTACTTC. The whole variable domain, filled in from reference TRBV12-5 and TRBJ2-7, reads DARVTQTPRHKVTEMGQEVTMRCQPILGHNTVFWYRQTMMQGLELLAYFRNRAPLDDSGMPKDRFSAEMPDATLATLKIQPSEPRDSAVYFCASGAQRGEQYFGPGTRLTVT.

CDR3 sequence (DNA): TGTGCCAGCAGCGGACAGGGTGAGGGGAGTTCGGCCCCCTACAATGAGCAGTTCTTC. Its protein is CASSGQGEGSSAPYNEQFF. This chain joins TRBV9 and TRBJ2-1; 7 bases match TRBD1. CDR1 is SGDLS, CDR2 YYNGEE, per germline. This CDR3 is built from 19 residues. V gave up 3 bases and J gave up 2 bases; unmatched junction bases: 17. The full variable domain, rest sourced from reference TRBV9 and TRBJ2-1, is DSGVTQTPKHLITATGQRVTLRCSPRSGDLSVYWYQQSLDQGLQFLIQYYNGEERAKGNILERFSAQQFPDLHSELNLSSLELGDSALYFCASSGQGEGSSAPYNEQFFGPGTRLTVL.

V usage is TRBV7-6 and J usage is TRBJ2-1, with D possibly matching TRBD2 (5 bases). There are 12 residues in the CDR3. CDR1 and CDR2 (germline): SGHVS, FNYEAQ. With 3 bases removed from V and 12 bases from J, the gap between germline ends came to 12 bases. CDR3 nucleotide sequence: TGTGCCAGCAGCTTGGAAGAGGGCTCGCAGTTCTTC. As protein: CASSLEEGSQFF.

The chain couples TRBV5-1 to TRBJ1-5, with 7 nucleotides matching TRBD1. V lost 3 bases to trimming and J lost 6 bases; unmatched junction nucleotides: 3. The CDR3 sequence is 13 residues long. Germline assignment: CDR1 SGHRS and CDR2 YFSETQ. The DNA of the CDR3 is TGCGCCAGCAGCTGGGACAGTCTTCAGCCCCAGCATTTT. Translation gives CASSWDSLQPQHF.

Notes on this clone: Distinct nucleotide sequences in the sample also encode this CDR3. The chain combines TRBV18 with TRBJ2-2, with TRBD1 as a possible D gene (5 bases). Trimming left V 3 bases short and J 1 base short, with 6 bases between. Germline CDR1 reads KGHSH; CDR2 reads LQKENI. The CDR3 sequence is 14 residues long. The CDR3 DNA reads TGTGCCAGCTCACCGGGGCTGAACACCGGGGAGCTGTTTTTT. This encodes CASSPGLNTGELFF.

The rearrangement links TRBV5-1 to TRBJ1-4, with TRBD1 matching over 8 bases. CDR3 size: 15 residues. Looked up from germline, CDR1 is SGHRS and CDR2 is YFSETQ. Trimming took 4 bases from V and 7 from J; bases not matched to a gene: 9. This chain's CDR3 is CASSGTGGESEKLFF. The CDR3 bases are TGCGCCAGCAGCGGAACAGGGGGAGAGAGTGAAAAACTGTTTTTT. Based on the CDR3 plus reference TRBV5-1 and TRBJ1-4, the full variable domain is KAGVTQTPRYLIKTRGQQVTLSCSPISGHRSVSWYQQTPGQGLQFLFEYFSETQRNKGNFPGRFSGRQFSNSRSEMNVSTLELGDSALYLCASSGTGGESEKLFFGSGTQLSVL.